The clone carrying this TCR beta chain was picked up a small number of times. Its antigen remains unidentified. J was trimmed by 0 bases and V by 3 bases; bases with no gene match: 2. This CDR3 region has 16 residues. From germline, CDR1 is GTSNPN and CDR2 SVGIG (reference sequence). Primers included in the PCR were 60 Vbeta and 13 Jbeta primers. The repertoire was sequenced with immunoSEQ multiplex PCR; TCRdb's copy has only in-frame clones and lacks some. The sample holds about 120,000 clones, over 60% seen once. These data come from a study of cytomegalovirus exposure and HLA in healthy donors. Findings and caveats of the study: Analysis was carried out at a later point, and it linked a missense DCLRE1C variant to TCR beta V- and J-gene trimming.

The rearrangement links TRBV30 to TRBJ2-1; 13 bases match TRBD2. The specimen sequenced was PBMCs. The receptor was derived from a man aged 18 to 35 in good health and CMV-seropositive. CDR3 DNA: TGTGCCTGGAGACTAGCGGGAGGGAGCTCCTACAATGAGCAGTTCTTC. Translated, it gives CAWRLAGGSSYNEQFF.